One sample yielded the 13 T cell receptor beta chains listed below, sequenced in a study of blood T cells in healthy people across ages. The use of a sample-barcoded 5' primer and a J-beta primer mix characterized a second PCR of 7 to 11 cycles. A single record per CDR3 protein comes from TCRdb applying MiXCR to the 5' RACE reads. The repertoire holds 550,000 to 700,000 distinct CDR3 sequences, about 26% seen once, with about 18% in the top ten. Specimen: blood. These receptors came from a woman aged 70-85 years in good health.

The chain couples TRBV10-3 to TRBJ2-7; 7 nucleotides line up with TRBD2. CDR1 and CDR2 from the germline V gene are ENHRY and SYGVKD. Trimming removed 0 bases from V and 2 bases from J; junction bases left unmatched: 10. This CDR3 is built from 17 residues. The CDR3 protein is CAISESGGAGPPYEQYF. The CDR3 nucleotides read TGTGCCATCAGTGAGTCGGGAGGGGCGGGACCCCCCTACGAGCAGTACTTC.

There are a few counts of this clonotype. The chain couples TRBV7-9 to TRBJ1-2; tentatively, D is TRBD1 (5 bases). Germline V CDR1 and CDR2: SEHNR, FQNEAQ (reference sequence). Trimming cost V 2 bases and J 11 bases, with 18 bases left between them. The CDR3 extends over 14 amino acids. The CDR3 region has the DNA TGTGCCAGCAGCTTAATCGGGACTCTAGAGGTTTACACCTTC. Translation gives CASSLIGTLEVYTF.

This clonotype turned up a few times. The chain combines TRBV29-1 with TRBJ1-1, with D unclear. Trimming took 7 bases from V and 1 from J, leaving 10 bases between them. Germline V lookup: CDR1 SQVTM, CDR2 ANQGSEA. This CDR3 region has 12 residues. Here the CDR3 DNA reads TGCAGCGCCGTGTCCGGGAACACTGAAGCTTTCTTT. Amino acid sequence: CSAVSGNTEAFF. The full variable domain, in which reference TRBV29-1 and TRBJ1-1 provide the parts outside the CDR3, is SAVISQKPSRDICQRGTSLTIQCQVDSQVTMMFWYRQQPGQSLTLIATANQGSEATYESGFVIDKFPISRPNLTFSTLTVSNMSPEDSSIYLCSAVSGNTEAFFGQGTRLTVV.

There are many counts of this clonotype. The V call is TRBV6-1, the J call TRBJ2-1, with 7 bases that match TRBD2. The CDR3 covers 15 residues. V dropped 2 bases and J dropped 2; count of bases not matched to a gene: 3. Germline V gives CDR1 MNHNS, CDR2 SASEGT. CDR3 nucleotide sequence: TGTGCCAGCAGTGAATCCAGCGGGACCTACAATGAGCAGTTCTTC. Translated, it gives CASSESSGTYNEQFF.

This clonotype was seen more than once but under ten times. The chain employs TRBV7-3 and TRBJ2-5, with 7 bases that match TRBD1. Germline V gene lookup returns CDR1 SGHTA and CDR2 FQGTGA. The CDR3 is made up of 13 amino acids. J lost 5 bases, V lost 2 bases, and 2 bases had no gene match. The CDR3 here is CASSLEQGETQYF. As DNA, the CDR3 is TGTGCCAGCAGCTTAGAACAGGGGGAGACCCAGTACTTC.

The table lists this clonotype with a few counts. This chain uses TRBV20-1 with TRBJ2-3; D call uncertain. V was pared by 1 base and J by 0 bases, with 11 bases between. Germline values: CDR1 DFQATT, CDR2 SNEGSKA (reference sequence). The CDR3 contains 15 residues. This CDR3 is CSARANGRSTDTQYF. The CDR3 nucleotides read TGCAGTGCTAGAGCGAACGGACGAAGCACAGATACGCAGTATTTT.

This clonotype was recorded many times. V is TRBV29-1 and J is TRBJ1-2; 7 bases align to TRBD1. The CDR3 is made up of 12 amino acids. Germline V lookup: CDR1 SQVTM, CDR2 ANQGSEA. V dropped 8 bases and J dropped 8; count of bases not matched to a gene: 11. In DNA, the CDR3 is TGCAGCTCCAATACAGGGGATTTCGGCTACACCTTC. The encoded protein is CSSNTGDFGYTF.

This clonotype has a count of ten or more. V and J are TRBV7-2 and TRBJ2-1; tentative D call: TRBD2 (5 bases). The V end was cut by 6 bases, the J end by 9 bases, with 21 bases between. The CDR3 is made up of 15 amino acids. CDR1 SGHTA and CDR2 FQGNSA come from the germline V gene. The CDR3 region is CASSRAIANGREQFF. As DNA, the CDR3 is TGTGCCAGCAGTAGAGCAATAGCGAATGGGCGTGAGCAGTTCTTC.

This clonotype was picked up a small number of times. V usage is TRBV24-1 and J usage is TRBJ2-5, with 9 bases that match TRBD1. The assigned J gene may be wrong: the sequence end matches TRBJ2-1 better. The germline gives CDR1 KGHDR, CDR2 SFDVKD. The CDR3 extends over 15 amino acids. CDR3 bases: TGTGCCACCAGTGATCTGGGACAGGGTTACTATGAGCAGTTCTTC. It translates to CATSDLGQGYYEQFF.

V gene TRBV4-1 combines with J gene TRBJ2-3; TRBD2 is a possible D gene (6 bases). Germline V gives CDR1 MGHRA, CDR2 YSYEKL. The CDR3 is made up of 17 amino acids. V gave up 2 bases and J gave up 8 bases, with 23 bases separating them. The CDR3 spells CASSQQLASLAGGTQYF. CDR3 coding DNA: TGCGCCAGCAGCCAACAACTAGCTTCACTCGCAGGTGGTACGCAGTATTTT.

A few counts support this clonotype. This rearrangement joins TRBV10-3 to TRBJ1-3, with TRBD1 identical over 9 bases. Per germline, CDR1 ENHRY and CDR2 SYGVKD. This CDR3 comprises 15 residues. The V segment lost 4 bases and the J segment 0 bases; nucleotides outside the gene matches: 1. As DNA, the CDR3 is TGTGCCATCAGTGTGACAGGGGGCTCTGGAAACACCATATATTTT. It codes for CAISVTGGSGNTIYF.

This clonotype was seen once. CDR3 sequence: CASSYRGGLAETQYF. As DNA, the CDR3 is TGCGCCAGCAGTTACCGGGGGGGCCTCGCGGAGACCCAGTACTTC. The V call is TRBV5-1, the J call TRBJ2-5; 8 bases align to TRBD2. Looked up from germline, CDR1 is SGHRS and CDR2 is YFSETQ. Losses at the gene ends were 5 bases for V and 5 bases for J; bases not matched to a gene: 11. This CDR3 has 15 residues.

A few counts support this clonotype. The chain is built from TRBV7-6 and TRBJ2-5; D call uncertain. The end of the DNA aligns better with TRBJ2-7, so the J call may be wrong. This CDR3 comprises 12 residues. Germline V gives CDR1 SGHVS, CDR2 FNYEAQ. The CDR3 DNA reads TGTGCCAGCAGCTCTTTGGACCACGAGCAGTACTTC. Translated: CASSSLDHEQYF.